This TCR beta chain was identified during a study of cytomegalovirus exposure and HLA in healthy donors. For the study at large: Assignment to the Caucasian-associated ancestry cluster applied to around 80% of the approximately 400 genotyped donors.

The PCR was carried out with 60 Vbeta primers and 13 Jbeta primers. Only in-frame clones appear in the TCRdb table, and some are missing; sequencing was by immunoSEQ multiplex PCR. The profile covers 150,000 to 200,000 clones, with around four fifths appearing a single time and roughly 1.4% taken by the ten largest. With V trimmed by 3 bases and J by 4 bases, 3 bases remained unmatched. The CDR3 has 14 amino acids. The V gene's germline CDR1 is SGDLS and CDR2 YYNGEE. The receptor's source is a woman aged 25 to 39 in good health and CMV-seropositive. V gene TRBV9 combines with J gene TRBJ1-4, with 7 bases identical to TRBD1. The sequencing sample was made of PBMCs. The CDR3 reads CASSEQGNNEKLFF. In DNA, the CDR3 is TGTGCCAGCAGCGAACAGGGGAATAATGAAAAACTGTTTTTT.